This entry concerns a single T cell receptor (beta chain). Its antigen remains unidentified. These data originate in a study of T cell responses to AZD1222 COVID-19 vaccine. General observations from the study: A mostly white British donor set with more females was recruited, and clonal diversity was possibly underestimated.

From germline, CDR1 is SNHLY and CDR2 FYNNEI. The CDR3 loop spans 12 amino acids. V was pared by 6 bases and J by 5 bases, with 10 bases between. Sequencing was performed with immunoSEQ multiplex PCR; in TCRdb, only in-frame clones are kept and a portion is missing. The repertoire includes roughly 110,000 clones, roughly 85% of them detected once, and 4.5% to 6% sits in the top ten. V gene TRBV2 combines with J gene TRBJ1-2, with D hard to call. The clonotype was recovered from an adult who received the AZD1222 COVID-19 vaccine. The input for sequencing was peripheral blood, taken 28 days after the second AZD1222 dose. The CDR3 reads CASSPIQYGYTF. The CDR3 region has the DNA TGTGCCAGCAGCCCCATACAGTATGGCTACACCTTC. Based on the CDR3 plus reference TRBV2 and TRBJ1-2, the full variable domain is EPEVTQTPSHQVTQMGQEVILRCVPISNHLYFYWYRQILGQKVEFLVSFYNNEISEKSEIFDDQFSVERPDGSNFTLKIRSTKLEDSAMYFCASSPIQYGYTFGSGTRLTVV.